The clone carrying this T cell receptor (beta chain) was observed many times. This entry comes from a study of T cell repertoires in cytomegalovirus infection. This CDR3 is 16 amino acids long. Germline CDR1 and CDR2: SEHNR and FQNEAQ (reference sequence). V gave up 1 base and J gave up 10 bases; unmatched junction bases: 12. TCRdb reanalysed the reads using MiXCR and keeps one entry per CDR3 protein. The data show 270,000 or so distinct CDR3 sequences, over 15% seen once. The receptor comes from a human donor in good health (CMV status not recorded). Some clones in this sample may be carry-over from other donors' samples. The chain employs TRBV7-9 and TRBJ1-4, with TRBD1 identical over 7 bases. Sequenced: CD8+ T cells from PBMCs. CDR3 sequence reads: CASSLDQTGAVRKLFF. The CDR3 nucleotides read TGTGCCAGCAGCTTAGACCAAACAGGGGCTGTACGAAAACTGTTTTTT.